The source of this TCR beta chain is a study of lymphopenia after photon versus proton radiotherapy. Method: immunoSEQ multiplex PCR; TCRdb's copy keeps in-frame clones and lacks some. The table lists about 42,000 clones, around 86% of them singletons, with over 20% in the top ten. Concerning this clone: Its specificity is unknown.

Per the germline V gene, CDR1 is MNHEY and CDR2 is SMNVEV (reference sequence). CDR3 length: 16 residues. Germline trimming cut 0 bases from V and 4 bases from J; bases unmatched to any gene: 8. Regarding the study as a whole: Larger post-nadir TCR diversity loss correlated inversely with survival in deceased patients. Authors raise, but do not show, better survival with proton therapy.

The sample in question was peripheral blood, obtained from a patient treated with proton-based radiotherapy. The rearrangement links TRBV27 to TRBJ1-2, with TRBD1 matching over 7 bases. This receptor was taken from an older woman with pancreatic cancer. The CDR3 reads CASSLSATGTGYGYTF. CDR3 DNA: TGTGCCAGCAGTTTATCGGCGACAGGGACGGGCTATGGCTACACCTTC.